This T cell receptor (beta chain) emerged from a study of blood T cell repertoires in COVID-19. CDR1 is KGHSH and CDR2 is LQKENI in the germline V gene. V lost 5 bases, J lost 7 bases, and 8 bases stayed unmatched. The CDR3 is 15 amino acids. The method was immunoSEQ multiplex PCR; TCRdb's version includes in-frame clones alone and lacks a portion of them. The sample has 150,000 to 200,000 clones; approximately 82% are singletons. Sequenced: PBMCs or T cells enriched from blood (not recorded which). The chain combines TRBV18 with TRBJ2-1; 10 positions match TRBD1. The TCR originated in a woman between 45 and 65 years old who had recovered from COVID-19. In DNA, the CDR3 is TGTGCCAGCTCAAGAACGGGACAGGGGTGGAATGAGCAGTTCTTC. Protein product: CASSRTGQGWNEQFF.